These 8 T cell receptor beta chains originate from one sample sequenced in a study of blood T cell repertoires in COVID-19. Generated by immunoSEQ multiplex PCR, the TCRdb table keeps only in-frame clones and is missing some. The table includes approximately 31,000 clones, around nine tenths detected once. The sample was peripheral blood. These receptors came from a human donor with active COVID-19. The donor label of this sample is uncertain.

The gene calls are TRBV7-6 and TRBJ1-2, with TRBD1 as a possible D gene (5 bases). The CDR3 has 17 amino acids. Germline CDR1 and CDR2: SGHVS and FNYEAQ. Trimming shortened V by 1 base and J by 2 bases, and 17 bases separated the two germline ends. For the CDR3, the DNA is TGTGCCAGCAGCTTAGGTAATGGACAAGGAAGGAACTATGGCTACACCTTC. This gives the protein CASSLGNGQGRNYGYTF.

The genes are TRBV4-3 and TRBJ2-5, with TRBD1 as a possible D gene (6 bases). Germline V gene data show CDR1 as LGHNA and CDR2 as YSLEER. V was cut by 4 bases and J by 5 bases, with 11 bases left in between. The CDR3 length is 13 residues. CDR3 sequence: CASSRQRGETQYF. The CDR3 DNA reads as TGCGCCAGCAGCCGACAGAGGGGGGAGACCCAGTACTTC.

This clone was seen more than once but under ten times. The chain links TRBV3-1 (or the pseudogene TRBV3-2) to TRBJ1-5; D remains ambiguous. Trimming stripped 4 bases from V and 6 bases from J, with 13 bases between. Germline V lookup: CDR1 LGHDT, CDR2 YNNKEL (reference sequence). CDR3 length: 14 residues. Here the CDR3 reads CASSPGLTGQPQHF. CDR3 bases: TGTGCCAGCAGCCCCGGCCTTACGGGTCAGCCCCAGCATTTT.

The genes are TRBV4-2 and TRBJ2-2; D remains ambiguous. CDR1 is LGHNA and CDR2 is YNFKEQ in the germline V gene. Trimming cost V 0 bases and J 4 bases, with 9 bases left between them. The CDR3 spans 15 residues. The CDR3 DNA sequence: TGTGCCAGCAGCCAAGATCACTTAAGCACCGGGGAGCTGTTTTTT. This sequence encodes CASSQDHLSTGELFF.

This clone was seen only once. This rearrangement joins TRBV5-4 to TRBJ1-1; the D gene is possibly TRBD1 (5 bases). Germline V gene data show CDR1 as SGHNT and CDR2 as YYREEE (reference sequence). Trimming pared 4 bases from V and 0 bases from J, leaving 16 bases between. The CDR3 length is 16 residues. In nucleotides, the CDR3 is TGTGCCAGCAGCCCAAGGGAGGGGATATTGAACACTGAAGCTTTCTTT. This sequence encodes CASSPREGILNTEAFF.

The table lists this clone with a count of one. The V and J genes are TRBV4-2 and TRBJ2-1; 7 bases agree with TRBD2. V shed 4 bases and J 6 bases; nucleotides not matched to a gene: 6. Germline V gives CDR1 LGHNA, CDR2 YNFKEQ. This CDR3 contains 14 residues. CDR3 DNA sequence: TGTGCCAGCAGCCTTGGGGGGGGGAGCAATGAGCAGTTCTTC. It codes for CASSLGGGSNEQFF.

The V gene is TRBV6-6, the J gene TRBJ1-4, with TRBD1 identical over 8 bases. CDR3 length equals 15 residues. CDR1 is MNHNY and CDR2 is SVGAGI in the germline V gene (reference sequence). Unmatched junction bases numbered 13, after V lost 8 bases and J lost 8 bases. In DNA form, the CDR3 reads TGTGCCAGCGGGTCGAGGGACAGGCGGGAGGAAAAACTGTTTTTT. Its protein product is CASGSRDRREEKLFF.

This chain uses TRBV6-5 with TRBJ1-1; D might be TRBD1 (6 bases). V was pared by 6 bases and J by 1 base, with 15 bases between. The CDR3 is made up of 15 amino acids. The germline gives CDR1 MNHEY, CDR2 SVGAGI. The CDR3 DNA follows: TGTGCCAGCAGATTAGATGACAGGCCGAACACTGAAGCTTTCTTT. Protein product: CASRLDDRPNTEAFF.